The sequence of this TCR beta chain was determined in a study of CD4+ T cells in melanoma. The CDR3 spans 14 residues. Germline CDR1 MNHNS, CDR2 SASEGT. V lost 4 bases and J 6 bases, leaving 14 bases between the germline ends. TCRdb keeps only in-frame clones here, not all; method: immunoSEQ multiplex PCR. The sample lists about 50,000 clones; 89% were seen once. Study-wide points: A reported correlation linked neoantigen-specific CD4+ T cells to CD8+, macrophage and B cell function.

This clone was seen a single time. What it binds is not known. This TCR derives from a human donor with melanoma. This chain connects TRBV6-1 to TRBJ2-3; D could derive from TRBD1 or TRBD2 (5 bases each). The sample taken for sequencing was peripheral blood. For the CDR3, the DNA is TGTGCCAGCAGTGTCGGGACGCTAAGGGATACGCAGTATTTT. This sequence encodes CASSVGTLRDTQYF.